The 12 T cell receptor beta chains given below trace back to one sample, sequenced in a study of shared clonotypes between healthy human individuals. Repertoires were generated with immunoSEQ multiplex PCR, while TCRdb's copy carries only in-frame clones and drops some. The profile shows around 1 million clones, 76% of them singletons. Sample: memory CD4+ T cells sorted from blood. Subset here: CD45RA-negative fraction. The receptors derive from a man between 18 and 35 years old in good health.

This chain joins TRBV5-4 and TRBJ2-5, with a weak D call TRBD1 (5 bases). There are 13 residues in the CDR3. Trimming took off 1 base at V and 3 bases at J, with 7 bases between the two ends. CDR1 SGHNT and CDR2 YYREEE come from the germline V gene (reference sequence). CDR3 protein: CASSLPGKETQYF. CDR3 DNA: TGTGCCAGCAGCTTGCCAGGGAAAGAGACCCAGTACTTC.

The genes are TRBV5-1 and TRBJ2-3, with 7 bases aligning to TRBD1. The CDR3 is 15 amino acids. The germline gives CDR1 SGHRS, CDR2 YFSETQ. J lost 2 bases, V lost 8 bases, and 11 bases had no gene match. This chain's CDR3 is CASSPGQTFTDTQYF. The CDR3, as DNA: TGCGCCAGTAGTCCGGGACAGACCTTCACAGATACGCAGTATTTT.

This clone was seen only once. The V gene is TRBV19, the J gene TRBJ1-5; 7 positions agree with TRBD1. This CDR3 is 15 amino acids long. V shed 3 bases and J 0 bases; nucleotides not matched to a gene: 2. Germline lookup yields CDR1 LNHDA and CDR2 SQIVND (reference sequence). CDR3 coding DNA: TGTGCCAGTAGTATCAACAGGGGTAGCAATCAGCCCCAGCATTTT. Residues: CASSINRGSNQPQHF. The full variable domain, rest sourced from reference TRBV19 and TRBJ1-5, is DGGITQSPKYLFRKEGQNVTLSCEQNLNHDAMYWYRQDPGQGLRLIYYSQIVNDFQKGDIAEGYSVSREKKESFPLTVTSAQKNPTAFYLCASSINRGSNQPQHFGDGTRLSIL.

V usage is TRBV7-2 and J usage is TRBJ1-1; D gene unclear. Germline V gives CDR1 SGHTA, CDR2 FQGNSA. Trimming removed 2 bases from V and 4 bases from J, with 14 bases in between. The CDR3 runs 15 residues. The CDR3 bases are TGTGCCAGCAGCTTACCAAGGAACATGGGCACTGAAGCTTTCTTT. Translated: CASSLPRNMGTEAFF.

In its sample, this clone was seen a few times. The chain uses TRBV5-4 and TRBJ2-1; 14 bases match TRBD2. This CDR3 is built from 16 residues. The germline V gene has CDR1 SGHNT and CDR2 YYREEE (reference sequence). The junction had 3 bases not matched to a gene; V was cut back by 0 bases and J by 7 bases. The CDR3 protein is CASSLGGTSGRNEQFF. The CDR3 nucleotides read TGTGCCAGCAGCTTGGGCGGGACTAGCGGGAGAAATGAGCAGTTCTTC.

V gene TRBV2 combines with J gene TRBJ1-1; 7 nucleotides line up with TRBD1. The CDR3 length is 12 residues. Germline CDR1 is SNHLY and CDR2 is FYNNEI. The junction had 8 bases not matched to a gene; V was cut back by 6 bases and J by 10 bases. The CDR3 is CASSPTGYGAFF. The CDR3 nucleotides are TGTGCCAGCAGCCCGACAGGGTATGGAGCTTTCTTT.

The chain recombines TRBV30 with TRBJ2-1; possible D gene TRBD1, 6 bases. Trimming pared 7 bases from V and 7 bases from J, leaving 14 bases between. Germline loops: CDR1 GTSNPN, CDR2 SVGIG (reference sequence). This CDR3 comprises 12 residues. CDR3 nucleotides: TGTGCCTCAATACCAGGGGAAAATGAGCAGTTCTTC. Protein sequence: CASIPGENEQFF.

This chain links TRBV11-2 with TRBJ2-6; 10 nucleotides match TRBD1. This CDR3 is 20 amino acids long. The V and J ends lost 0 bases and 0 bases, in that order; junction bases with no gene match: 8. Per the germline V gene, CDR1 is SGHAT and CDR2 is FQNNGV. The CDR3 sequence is CASSLDLGTGAYSGANVLTF. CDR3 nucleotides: TGTGCCAGCAGCTTAGATCTTGGGACAGGGGCGTACTCTGGGGCCAACGTCCTGACTTTC.

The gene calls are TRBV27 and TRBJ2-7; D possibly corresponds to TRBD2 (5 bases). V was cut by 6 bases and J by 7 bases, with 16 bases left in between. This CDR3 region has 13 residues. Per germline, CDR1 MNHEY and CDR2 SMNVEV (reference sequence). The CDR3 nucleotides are TGTGCCAGCAGCTCTGGACGGGGAAGGGAGCAGTACTTC. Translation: CASSSGRGREQYF.

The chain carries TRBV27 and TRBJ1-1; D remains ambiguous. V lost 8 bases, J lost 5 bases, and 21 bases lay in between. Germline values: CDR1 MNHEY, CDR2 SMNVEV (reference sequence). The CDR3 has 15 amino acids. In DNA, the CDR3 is TGTGCCAGCGATAAGGAAAGTAGGATAGCGACTGAAGCTTTCTTT. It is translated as CASDKESRIATEAFF.

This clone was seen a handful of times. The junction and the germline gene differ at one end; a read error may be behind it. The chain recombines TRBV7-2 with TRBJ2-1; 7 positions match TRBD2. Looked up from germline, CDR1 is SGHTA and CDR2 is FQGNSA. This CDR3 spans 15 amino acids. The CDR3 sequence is CASSLGGRADNEQFF. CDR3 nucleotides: TGTGCCAGCAGTTTAGGAGGGAGGGCCGACAATGAGCAGTTCTTC.

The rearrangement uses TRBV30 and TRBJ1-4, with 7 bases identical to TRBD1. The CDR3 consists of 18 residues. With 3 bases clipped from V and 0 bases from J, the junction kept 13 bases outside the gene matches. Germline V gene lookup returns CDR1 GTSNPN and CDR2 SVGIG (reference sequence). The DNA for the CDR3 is TGTGCCTGGAGCCAAGGACAGGACTTTTTTTCAACTAATGAAAAACTGTTTTTT. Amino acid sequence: CAWSQGQDFFSTNEKLFF.